Listed below are T cell receptor beta chains from one sample, sequenced in a study of memory CD4+ T cells and cytomegalovirus serostatus. Clones were sequenced by immunoSEQ multiplex PCR, and TCRdb holds only the in-frame ones, with some missing. The table has over 50,000 clones, roughly 80% seen once. The specimen sequenced was memory CD4+ T cells from blood. Receptors were obtained from an adult in good health and CMV-seronegative. CDR3s include the opening cysteine and the closing phenylalanine or tryptophan. A D gene is named only where the DNA matches it firmly. Clone size appears in some rows only: once, few, many, or a class for an expanded clone.

j_call: TRBJ2-7
d_call: NA
v_call: TRBV7-3
clone_size: NA
cdr3_nt: TGTGCCAGCAGCTTAGGGGACGGGGGATCCTACGAGCAGTACTTC
cdr3_aa: CASSLGDGGSYEQYF

j_call: TRBJ2-7
d_call: NA
v_call: TRBV6-5
clone_size: NA
cdr3_nt: TGTGCCAGCAGCTCCCCGGGACACCCTGTCGAGCAGTACTTC
cdr3_aa: CASSSPGHPVEQYF

j_call: TRBJ1-3
d_call: NA
v_call: TRBV5-4
clone_size: NA
cdr3_nt: TGTGCCACCTCAGCCGGCAGCCGAAACACCATATATTTT
cdr3_aa: CATSAGSRNTIYF

j_call: TRBJ2-2
d_call: NA
v_call: TRBV5-1
clone_size: NA
cdr3_nt: TGCGCCAGCAGCTTGGGCCGAAACACCGGGGAGCTGTTTTTT
cdr3_aa: CASSLGRNTGELFF

j_call: TRBJ1-5
d_call: NA
v_call: TRBV28
clone_size: NA
cdr3_nt: TGTGCCACCCGGGGGGGGGCTGGGGCTCAGCCCCAGCATTTT
cdr3_aa: CATRGGAGAQPQHF

j_call: TRBJ2-4
d_call: NA
v_call: TRBV27
clone_size: NA
cdr3_nt: TGTGCCAGCAGTTTCTTCGGTCTGAAGGGATCCAAAAACATTCAGTACTTC
cdr3_aa: CASSFFGLKGSKNIQYF

j_call: TRBJ1-5
d_call: NA
v_call: TRBV2
clone_size: few
cdr3_nt: TGTGCCAGCAGTGAAGAAGGACTTAGCAATCAGCCCCAGCATTTT
cdr3_aa: CASSEEGLSNQPQHF

j_call: TRBJ2-3
d_call: NA
v_call: TRBV27
clone_size: NA
cdr3_nt: TGTGCCAGCAGTTCCCCTCGCGGGGCGGGCACAGATACGCAGTATTTT
cdr3_aa: CASSSPRGAGTDTQYF

j_call: TRBJ1-2
d_call: TRBD1
v_call: TRBV10-2
clone_size: NA
cdr3_nt: TGCGCCAGCAGTCATCCAGGACAGGGGCAAGGTGGCTACACCTTC
cdr3_aa: CASSHPGQGQGGYTF

j_call: TRBJ2-7
d_call: NA
v_call: TRBV9
clone_size: NA
cdr3_nt: TGTGCCAGCAGCATACGGGACGGATCCTACGAGCAGTACTTC
cdr3_aa: CASSIRDGSYEQYF

j_call: TRBJ2-5
d_call: TRBD2
v_call: TRBV29-1
clone_size: few
cdr3_nt: TGCAGCGTTGAAGACTCAGCGGGGGGCTTCGGGGGGACCCAGTACTTC
cdr3_aa: CSVEDSAGGFGGTQYF

j_call: TRBJ1-6
d_call: NA
v_call: TRBV9
clone_size: NA
cdr3_nt: TGTGCCAGCAGCGTAGAGGTGGGGAAGCCCCTCCACTTT
cdr3_aa: CASSVEVGKPLHF

j_call: TRBJ2-3
d_call: TRBD2
v_call: TRBV6-1
clone_size: NA
cdr3_nt: TGTGCCAGCAGCGATCTAGCGGGGAGGCAGTATTTT
cdr3_aa: CASSDLAGRQYF

j_call: TRBJ1-5
d_call: TRBD1
v_call: TRBV19
clone_size: NA
cdr3_nt: TGTGCCAGTACTCGGGGGACAGGGGACAATCAGCCCCAGCATTTT
cdr3_aa: CASTRGTGDNQPQHF

j_call: TRBJ1-4
d_call: TRBD1
v_call: TRBV9
clone_size: few
cdr3_nt: TGTGCCAGCAGCGTCGACAGGGGAACTAATGAAAAACTGTTTTTT
cdr3_aa: CASSVDRGTNEKLFF

j_call: TRBJ1-5
d_call: TRBD1
v_call: TRBV2
clone_size: NA
cdr3_nt: TGTGCCAGCAATAAACAGGGGAATCAGCCCCAGCATTTT
cdr3_aa: CASNKQGNQPQHF

j_call: TRBJ1-2
d_call: TRBD1
v_call: TRBV12-5
clone_size: NA
cdr3_nt: TGTGCTAGTGGGGAGGGACAGAGCTATGGCTACACCTTC
cdr3_aa: CASGEGQSYGYTF

j_call: TRBJ2-7
d_call: NA
v_call: TRBV7-8
clone_size: NA
cdr3_nt: TGTGCCAGCAGCTTATCCAGGGGAGGAGGTGAGCAGTACTTC
cdr3_aa: CASSLSRGGGEQYF

j_call: TRBJ1-5
d_call: NA
v_call: TRBV2
clone_size: NA
cdr3_nt: TGTGCCAGCAAGGGTCGGGAACTCGGCAATCAGCCCCAGCATTTT
cdr3_aa: CASKGRELGNQPQHF

j_call: TRBJ1-2
d_call: NA
v_call: TRBV5-4
clone_size: NA
cdr3_nt: TGTGCCAGCAGCTTGGCCTTGGGGCAGGGGCATGGCTACACCTTC
cdr3_aa: CASSLALGQGHGYTF

j_call: TRBJ2-3
d_call: TRBD2
v_call: TRBV14
clone_size: NA
cdr3_nt: TGTGCCAGCAGCCAAGATGTCCCAGCGGGGGGCACAGATACGCAGTATTTT
cdr3_aa: CASSQDVPAGGTDTQYF